This TCR beta chain was sequenced for a study of T cell repertoires in cytomegalovirus infection. Study as a whole: Public TCR beta signatures marked donors with CMV infection and the matching HLA. Findings of the study overall: CMV-specific TCR beta clonotypes restricted by HLA-C dominated the ex vivo response. Cumulative frequency (of public TCR beta family members) identified carriers of CMV plus the relevant HLA.

The germline CDR1 and CDR2 sequences are DFQATT and SNEGSKA (reference sequence). The CDR3 loop spans 15 amino acids. V shed 2 bases and J shed 2 bases, with 15 bases lying between them. In the case of this clonotype: Its antigen is not known.

Using its own MiXCR run on the reads, TCRdb lists one record per CDR3 protein. The sample has 100,000 to 150,000 distinct CDR3 sequences; roughly 25% are singletons. Sequencing input: PBMCs, sequenced either directly or after in vitro stimulation (not recorded which). The chain has TRBV20-1 and TRBJ1-2, with a possible D match to TRBD1 (5 bases). The sequence derives from a human donor in good health (CMV status not recorded). Some clones in this sample may be carry-over from other donors' samples. CDR3 nucleotide sequence: TGCAGTGCTAGATCCGGGAGAGGGGCAAACTATGGCTACACCTTC. Its translation is CSARSGRGANYGYTF.